This TCR beta chain originates from a study of human T cells and chemical hapten exposure. Germline CDR1 and CDR2: MDHEN and SYDVKM. V was shortened by 0 bases and J by 7 bases, with 9 bases between the two germline ends. The CDR3 contains 13 residues. TCRdb fed the RACE reads into MiXCR, producing one record per CDR3 protein. Found here are around 82,000 distinct CDR3 sequences, 6.5% to 8.5% of them singletons; the top ten hold 1% to 1.5%. As to time point: patch test 2, 6 weeks after DPC sensitization. As for treatment: therapeutic diphenylcyclopropenone sensitization with weekly scalp DPC. Donors were 18 to 70-year-old alopecia patients suitable for DPC. This clonotype was picked up many times.

This sequence was found in a woman between 25 and 40 years old with alopecia areata. Some clones in this sample may be carry-over from other donors' samples. Sequencing used whole blood, obtained in connection with sensitization to the hapten diphenylcyclopropenone (DPC). The chain uses TRBV28 and TRBJ1-2; no firm D call. The DNA of the CDR3 is TGTGCCAGCAGTTTATGGGAAATGGGTGGCTACACCTTC. Translating it yields CASSLWEMGGYTF.